The clone carrying this T cell receptor beta chain was detected many times. Its specificity is unknown. The data stem from a study of T cell repertoires in cytomegalovirus infection. Study-wide context: It can be stated that public TCR beta signatures indicated CMV infection as well as a matching HLA type. Points from the study as a whole: Ex vivo, HLA-C-restricted CMV-specific TCR beta clonotypes prevailed over the rest of the response.

This CDR3 is 13 amino acids long. In germline, CDR1 is SGHTA, CDR2 FQGNSA. Trimming cost V 2 bases and J 13 bases; bases outside gene matches: 4. One entry per CDR3 protein, called by TCRdb with MiXCR from the reads. The table records around 630,000 distinct CDR3 sequences, about 24% of them present only once. V usage is TRBV7-2 and J usage is TRBJ2-1; 11 bases fit TRBD2. The TCR originated in a human donor in good health (CMV status not recorded). Some clones in this sample may be carry-over from other donors' samples. The source material was CD8+ T cells from PBMCs. CDR3 sequence reads: CASSLTTSGRQFF. CDR3 bases: TGTGCCAGCAGCTTAACAACTAGCGGGAGACAGTTCTTC.